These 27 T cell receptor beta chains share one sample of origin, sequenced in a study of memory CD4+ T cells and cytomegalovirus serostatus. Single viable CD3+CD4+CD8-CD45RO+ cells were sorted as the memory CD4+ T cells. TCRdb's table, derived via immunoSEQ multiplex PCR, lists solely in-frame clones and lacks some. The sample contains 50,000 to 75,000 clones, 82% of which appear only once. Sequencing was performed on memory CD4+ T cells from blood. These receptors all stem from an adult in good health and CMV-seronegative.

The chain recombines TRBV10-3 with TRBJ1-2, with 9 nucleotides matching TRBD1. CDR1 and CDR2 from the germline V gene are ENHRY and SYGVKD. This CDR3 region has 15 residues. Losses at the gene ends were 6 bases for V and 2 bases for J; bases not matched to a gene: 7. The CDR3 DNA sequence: TGTGCCATCAGGGGACAGGGCGATTCCAACTATGGCTACACCTTC. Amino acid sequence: CAIRGQGDSNYGYTF.

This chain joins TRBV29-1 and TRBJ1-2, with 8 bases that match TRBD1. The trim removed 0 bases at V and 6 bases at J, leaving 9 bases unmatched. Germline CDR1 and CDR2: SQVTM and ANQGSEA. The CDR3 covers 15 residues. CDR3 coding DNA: TGCAGCGTTGAAGATCGGGCAGGGGGCGTTAATGGCTACACCTTC. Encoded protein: CSVEDRAGGVNGYTF.

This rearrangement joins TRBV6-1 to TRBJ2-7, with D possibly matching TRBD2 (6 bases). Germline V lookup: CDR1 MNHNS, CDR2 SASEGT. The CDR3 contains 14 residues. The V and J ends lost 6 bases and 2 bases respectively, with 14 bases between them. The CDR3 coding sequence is TGTGCCAGCAGAGATCCAGCGGGCACCTACGAGCAGTACTTC. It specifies CASRDPAGTYEQYF.

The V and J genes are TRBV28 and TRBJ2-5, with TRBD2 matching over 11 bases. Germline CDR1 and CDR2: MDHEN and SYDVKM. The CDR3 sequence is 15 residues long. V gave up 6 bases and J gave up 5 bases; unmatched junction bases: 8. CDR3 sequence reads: CASRLIAGGGETQYF. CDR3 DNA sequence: TGTGCCAGCAGGCTGATAGCGGGAGGGGGGGAGACCCAGTACTTC.

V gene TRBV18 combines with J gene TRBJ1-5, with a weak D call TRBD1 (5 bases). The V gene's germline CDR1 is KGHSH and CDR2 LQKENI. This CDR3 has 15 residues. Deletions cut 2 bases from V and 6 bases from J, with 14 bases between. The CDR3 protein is CASSPDDSRGQPQHF. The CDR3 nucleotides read TGTGCCAGCTCACCAGACGACAGTCGGGGTCAGCCCCAGCATTTT.

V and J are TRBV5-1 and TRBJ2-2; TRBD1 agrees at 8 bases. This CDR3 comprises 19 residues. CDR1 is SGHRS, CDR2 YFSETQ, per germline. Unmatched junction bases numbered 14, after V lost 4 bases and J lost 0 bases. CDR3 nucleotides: TGCGCCAGCAGCGCGTGGGGGGCCGACAGGGGCGCGAACACCGGGGAGCTGTTTTTT. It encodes CASSAWGADRGANTGELFF.

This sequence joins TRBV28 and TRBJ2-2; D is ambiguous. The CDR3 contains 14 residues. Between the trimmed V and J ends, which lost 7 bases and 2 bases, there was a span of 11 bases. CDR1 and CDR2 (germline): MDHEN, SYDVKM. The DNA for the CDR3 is TGTGCCAGCACCCCCGGGCATAACACCGGGGAGCTGTTTTTT. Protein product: CASTPGHNTGELFF.

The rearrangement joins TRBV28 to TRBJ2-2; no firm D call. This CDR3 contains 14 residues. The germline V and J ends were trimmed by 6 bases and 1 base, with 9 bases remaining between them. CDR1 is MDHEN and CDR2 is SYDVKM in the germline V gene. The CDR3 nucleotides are TGTGCCAGCAGACAAAGCGAGAACACCGGGGAGCTGTTTTTT. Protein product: CASRQSENTGELFF.

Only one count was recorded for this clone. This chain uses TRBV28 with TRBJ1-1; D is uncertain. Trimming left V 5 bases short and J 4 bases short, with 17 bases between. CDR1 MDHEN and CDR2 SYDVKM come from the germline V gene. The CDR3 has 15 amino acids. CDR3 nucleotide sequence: TGTGCCAGCAGTCCCGTCGGGGAGGGTGGCACTGAAGCTTTCTTT. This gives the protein CASSPVGEGGTEAFF.

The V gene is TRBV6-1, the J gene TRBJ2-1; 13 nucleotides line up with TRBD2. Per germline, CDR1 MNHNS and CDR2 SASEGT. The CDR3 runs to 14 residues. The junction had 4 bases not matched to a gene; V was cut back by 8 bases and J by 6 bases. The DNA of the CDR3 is TGTGCCAGCTCTAGACTAGCGGGGGGCAATGAGCAGTTCTTC. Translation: CASSRLAGGNEQFF.

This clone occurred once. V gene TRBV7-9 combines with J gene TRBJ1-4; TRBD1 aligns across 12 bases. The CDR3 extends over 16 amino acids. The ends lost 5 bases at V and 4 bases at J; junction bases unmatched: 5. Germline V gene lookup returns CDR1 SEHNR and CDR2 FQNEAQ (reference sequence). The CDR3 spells CASSRGTGGGNEKLFF. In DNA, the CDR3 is TGTGCCAGCAGCCGGGGGACAGGGGGCGGTAATGAAAAACTGTTTTTT.

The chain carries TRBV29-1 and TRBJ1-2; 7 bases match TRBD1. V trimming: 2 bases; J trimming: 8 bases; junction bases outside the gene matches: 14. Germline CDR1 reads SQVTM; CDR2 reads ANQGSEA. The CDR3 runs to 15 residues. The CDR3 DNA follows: TGCAGCGTTGAATCGCCCAGAGGGGGCCACCCCGGCTACACCTTC. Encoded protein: CSVESPRGGHPGYTF.

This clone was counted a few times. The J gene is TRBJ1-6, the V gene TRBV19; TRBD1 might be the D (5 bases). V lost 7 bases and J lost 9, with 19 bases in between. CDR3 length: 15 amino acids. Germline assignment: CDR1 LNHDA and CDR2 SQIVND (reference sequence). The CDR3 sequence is CASMLGGQGFSPLHF. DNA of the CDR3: TGTGCCAGTATGCTCGGTGGGCAGGGTTTTTCACCCCTCCACTTT.

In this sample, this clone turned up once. CDR3 coding DNA: TGTGCCAGCAGCGATAGCGGGAGCACCTACAATGAGCAGTTCTTC. Its translation: CASSDSGSTYNEQFF. The chain couples TRBV6-1 to TRBJ2-1; 9 bases align to TRBD2. This CDR3 contains 15 residues. Germline CDR1 MNHNS, CDR2 SASEGT. The trim removed 6 bases at V and 2 bases at J, leaving 5 bases unmatched.

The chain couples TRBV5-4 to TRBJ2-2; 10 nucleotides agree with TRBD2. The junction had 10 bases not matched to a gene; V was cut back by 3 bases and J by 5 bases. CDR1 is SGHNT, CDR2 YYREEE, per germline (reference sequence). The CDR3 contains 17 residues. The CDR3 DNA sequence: TGTGCCAGCAGCTCCCAAGCGGGGGGGCGAGGGACCGGGGAGCTGTTTTTT. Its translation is CASSSQAGGRGTGELFF. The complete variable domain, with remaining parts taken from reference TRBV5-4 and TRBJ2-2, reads ETGVTQSPTHLIKTRGQQVTLRCSSQSGHNTVSWYQQALGQGPQFIFQYYREEENGRGNFPPRFSGLQFPNYSSELNVNALELDDSALYLCASSSQAGGRGTGELFFGEGSRLTVL.

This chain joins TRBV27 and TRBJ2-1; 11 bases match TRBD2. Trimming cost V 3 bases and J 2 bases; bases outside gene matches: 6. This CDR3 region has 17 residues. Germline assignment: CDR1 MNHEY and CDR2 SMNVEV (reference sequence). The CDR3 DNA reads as TGTGCCAGCAGTTTGCGGCTAGCGGGAGGCCCCTACAATGAGCAGTTCTTC. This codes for CASSLRLAGGPYNEQFF.

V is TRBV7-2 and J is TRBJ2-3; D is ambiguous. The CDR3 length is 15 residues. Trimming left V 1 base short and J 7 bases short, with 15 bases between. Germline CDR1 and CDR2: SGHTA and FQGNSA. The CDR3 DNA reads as TGTGCCAGCAGCTTAGGATCGAGAGGTAGTAATACGCAGTATTTT. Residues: CASSLGSRGSNTQYF.

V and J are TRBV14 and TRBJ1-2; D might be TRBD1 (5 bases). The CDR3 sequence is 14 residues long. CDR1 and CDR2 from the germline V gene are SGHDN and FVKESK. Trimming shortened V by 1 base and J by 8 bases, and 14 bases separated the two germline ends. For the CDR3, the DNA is TGTGCCAGCAGCCAAGCGCGTCAGGGTTACGGCTACACCTTC. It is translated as CASSQARQGYGYTF.

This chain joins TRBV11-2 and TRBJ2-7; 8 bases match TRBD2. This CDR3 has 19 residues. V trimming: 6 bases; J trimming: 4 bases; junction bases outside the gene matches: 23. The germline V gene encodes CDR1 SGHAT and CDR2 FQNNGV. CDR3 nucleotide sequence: TGTGCCAGCAGTTCCTCCTTTTTAGCGGGATTCAGTCCGGTATACGAGCAGTACTTC. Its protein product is CASSSSFLAGFSPVYEQYF. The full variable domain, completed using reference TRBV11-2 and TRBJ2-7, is EAGVAQSPRYKIIEKRQSVAFWCNPISGHATLYWYQQILGQGPKLLIQFQNNGVVDDSQLPKDRFSAERLKGVDSTLKIQPAKLEDSAVYLCASSSSFLAGFSPVYEQYFGPGTRLTVT.

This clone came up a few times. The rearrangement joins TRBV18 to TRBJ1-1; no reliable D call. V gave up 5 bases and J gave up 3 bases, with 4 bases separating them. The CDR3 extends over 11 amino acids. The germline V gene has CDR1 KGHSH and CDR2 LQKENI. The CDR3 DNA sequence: TGTGCCAGCTCAATGGACACTGAAGCTTTCTTT. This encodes CASSMDTEAFF.

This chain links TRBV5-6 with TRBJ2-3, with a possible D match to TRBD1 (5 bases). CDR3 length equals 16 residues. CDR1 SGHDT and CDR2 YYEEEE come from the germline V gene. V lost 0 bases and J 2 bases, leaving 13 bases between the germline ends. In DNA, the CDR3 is TGTGCCAGCAGCTTGGGAAGGGGCCTCCTCACAGATACGCAGTATTTT. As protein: CASSLGRGLLTDTQYF.

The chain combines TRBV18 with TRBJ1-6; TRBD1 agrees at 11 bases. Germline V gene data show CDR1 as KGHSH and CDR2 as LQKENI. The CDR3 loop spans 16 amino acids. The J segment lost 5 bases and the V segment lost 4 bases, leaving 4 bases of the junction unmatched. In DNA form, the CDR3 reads TGTGCCAGCTCACGTAAGGGACAGGGGGATAATTCACCCCTCCACTTT. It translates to CASSRKGQGDNSPLHF.

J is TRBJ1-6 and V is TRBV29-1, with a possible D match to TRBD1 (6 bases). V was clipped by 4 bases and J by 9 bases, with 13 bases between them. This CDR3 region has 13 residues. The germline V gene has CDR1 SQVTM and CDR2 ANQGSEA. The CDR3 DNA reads TGCAGCGTTGGGGGGGGCGCAGGTTCACCCCTCCACTTT. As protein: CSVGGGAGSPLHF.

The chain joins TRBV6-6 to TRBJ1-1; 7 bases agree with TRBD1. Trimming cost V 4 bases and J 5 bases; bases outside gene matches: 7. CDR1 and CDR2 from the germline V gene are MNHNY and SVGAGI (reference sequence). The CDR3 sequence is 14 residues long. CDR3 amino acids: CASSSGQDRTEAFF. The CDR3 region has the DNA TGTGCCAGCAGTTCCGGACAGGATAGGACTGAAGCTTTCTTT.

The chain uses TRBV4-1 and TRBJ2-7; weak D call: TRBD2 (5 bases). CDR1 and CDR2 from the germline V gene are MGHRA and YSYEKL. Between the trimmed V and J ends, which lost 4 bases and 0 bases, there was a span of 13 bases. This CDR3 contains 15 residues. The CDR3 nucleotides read TGCGCCAGCAGCCCCCGGGAAATAAACTCCTACGAGCAGTACTTC. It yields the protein CASSPREINSYEQYF.

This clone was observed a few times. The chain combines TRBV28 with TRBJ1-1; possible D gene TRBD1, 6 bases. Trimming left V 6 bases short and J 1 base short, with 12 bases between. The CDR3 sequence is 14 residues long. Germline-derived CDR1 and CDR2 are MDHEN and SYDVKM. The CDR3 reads CASRLRTENTEAFF. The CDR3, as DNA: TGTGCCAGCAGACTGAGGACAGAGAACACTGAAGCTTTCTTT.

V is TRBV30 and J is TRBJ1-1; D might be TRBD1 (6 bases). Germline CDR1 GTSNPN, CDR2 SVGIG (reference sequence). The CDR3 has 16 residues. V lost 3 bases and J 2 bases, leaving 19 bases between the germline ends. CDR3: CAWSAGAWGLNTEAFF. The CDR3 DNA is TGTGCCTGGAGCGCAGGGGCGTGGGGCCTAAACACTGAAGCTTTCTTT.